This section outlines one T cell receptor beta chain sequence together with its context. Its specific antigen is unknown. No clone much larger than this one lies a single base away; base qualities are absent. The data were taken from a study of blood T cell repertoires in COVID-19 (dated by TCRdb to 2018 to 2020). Turning to the overall study: The collaborator samples originated in the United States, Italy and Spain and spanned the acute and convalescent phases of COVID-19. The prospective study material was composed of cDNA or gDNA derived from T cells, B-cell-depleted T cells, or PBMCs. Subjects who had been exposed to COVID-19, were actively infected with it, or had recovered from it provided the deeply sampled blood TCRbeta repertoires that made up the dataset. The repertoires were made available in a free public database intended to serve as a resource for research on the immune response to SARS-CoV-2. The samples were drawn from two sources: the first 160 participants of the ongoing ImmuneRACE study, and 1,254 subjects contributed by 6 global collaborators. Sample metadata almost always included a de-identified subject ID, COVID-19 status, age in years and sex. Where available, HLA class I and class II types were taken from metadata supplied by the sample provider and were not determined by assay-based typing. Overall results and qualifications from the work: Clinical and demographic metadata were provided uncurated, with the amount varying by source and participant.

The CDR3 runs 15 residues from the cysteine to the phenylalanine. The entry retains the CDR3 DNA only, 45 bases that are in frame from base 1. Trimming takes 5 bases off V and 5 bases off J; junction bases not matched to a gene: 8. Via the germline V gene (reference sequence), CDR1 is PRHDT and CDR2 FYEKMQ. Collaborating institutions collected whole blood in K2EDTA tubes following their own protocols. For TCRbeta analysis, collaborator samples were shipped as frozen whole blood, as isolated PBMCs, or as DNA extracted from either sample type. The immunoSEQ Assay, a bias-controlled multiplex PCR, was used to amplify TCRbeta CDR3 regions from genomic DNA. From the authors' description of their analysis: Within the assay, amplification of reference gene primers was used to estimate how many nucleated cells each sample contained. Sequence reads were collapsed and filtered to measure the absolute abundance of every unique TCRbeta CDR3 rearrangement. For each sample, productive Simpson clonality was calculated as the square root of Simpson's diversity index over productive rearrangements. TCRdb carries this immuneACCESS record with in-frame sequences only. Its versions omit some clonotypes, under half of them owing to an unresolved V gene in the studies checked, with the rest unexplained. Clone size and the V and J calls come from that table; the DNA yielded D and trimming. This sample has some 41,000 clones in its table, and less than 90% of those were observed once. 7.5% to 10% of the sample is taken by the ten largest.

The rearrangement combines TRBV13 with TRBJ2-1; the central 8 bases match TRBD1. The sequence was collected from a human donor in a cohort sampled during active COVID-19. Source material: peripheral blood. The DNA sequence is TGTGCCAGCAGCCTGGGACAGGTGAGCAACAATGAGCAGTTCTTC. The translation is CASSLGQVSNNEQFF.